The rows below give T cell receptor beta chains drawn from one sample of a study of T cells after yellow fever vaccination. TCRdb reprocessed the 5' RACE reads via MiXCR and lists one record per CDR3 protein. The sample has roughly 400,000 distinct CDR3 sequences, around 19% seen once. The source material was PBMCs, sampled before the yellow fever booster vaccination. The receptors were sampled from a man aged 18-30 years who received the YFV17D yellow fever vaccine. Each CDR3 is given with its conserved first and last residue. The D gene is left open where the match is weak. The size field is filled for only some rows; it gives once, few, many or a size class.

>few|TRBV20-1|TRBJ2-7|-|17
TGCAGTGCTCCGGCGGGTTATGGTGCGGGGTCGAAGAACGAGCAGTACTTC
CSAPAGYGAGSKNEQYF
>-|TRBV6-1|TRBJ1-4|TRBD1|14
TGTGCCAGCAAAAGACAGGGACCTAATGAAAAACTGTTTTTT
CASKRQGPNEKLFF
>-|TRBV7-2|TRBJ1-2|TRBD1|13
TGTGCCAGCAGACCAGGGGGCGCGGGTGGCTACACCTTC
CASRPGGAGGYTF
>-|TRBV6-2/TRBV6-3|TRBJ2-1|TRBD1|15
TGTGCCAGCAAGTACACAGGGGTCCACGACAATGAGCAGTTCTTC
CASKYTGVHDNEQFF
>-|TRBV7-2|TRBJ2-5|TRBD2|15
TGTGCCAGCAGCGCACTAGCGGGCATCCGGGAGACCCAGTACTTC
CASSALAGIRETQYF
>few|TRBV6-2/TRBV6-3|TRBJ2-3|-|12
TGTGCCAGCGGGGAGATCACAGATACGCAGTATTTT
CASGEITDTQYF
>few|TRBV9|TRBJ1-4|TRBD1|16
TGTGCCAGCAGCGTCTTCCATGGACAGGGGATAGAAAAACTGTTTTTT
CASSVFHGQGIEKLFF
>-|TRBV7-9|TRBJ2-4|-|13
TGTGCCAGCAGCCCCCCACACAAAAACATTCAGTACTTC
CASSPPHKNIQYF
>-|TRBV2|TRBJ1-5|-|13
TGTGCCAGCAGAGGGGGGATTGCTCAGCCCCAGCATTTT
CASRGGIAQPQHF
>-|TRBV4-1|TRBJ2-7|TRBD1|17
TGCGCCAGCAGCCAAGGTCAGGGACAGGGGCCCACCTACGAGCAGTACTTC
CASSQGQGQGPTYEQYF
>few|TRBV20-1|TRBJ1-6|-|19
TGCAGTGCTAGAGATTTCGGTGAACAGGGTCTCTCCTATAATTCACCCCTCCACTTT
CSARDFGEQGLSYNSPLHF
>few|TRBV27|TRBJ1-2|TRBD1|13
TGTGCCAGCAGTTCGGGACAGTGGGGCGGCTACACCTTC
CASSSGQWGGYTF
>few|TRBV29-1|TRBJ2-1|-|14
TGCAGCGCCACGGGGCGGGACAACTACAATGAGCAGTTCTTC
CSATGRDNYNEQFF
>many|TRBV20-1|TRBJ1-5|TRBD1|12
TGCAGTGCCGGACAGGCCAATCAGCCCCAGCATTTT
CSAGQANQPQHF
>-|TRBV10-1|TRBJ2-3|-|12
TGCGCCAGCAGTGGGTCTAGAGATACGCAGTATTTT
CASSGSRDTQYF
>-|TRBV20-1|TRBJ2-5|-|14
TGCAGTGCTAGACGAAACAACAGGGTGGGGACCCAGTACTTC
CSARRNNRVGTQYF
>once|TRBV6-2/TRBV6-3|TRBJ2-4|-|16
TGTGCCAGCAGTTACGGACTTAGGTTAGCCAAAAACATTCAGTACTTC
CASSYGLRLAKNIQYF
>-|TRBV6-5|TRBJ1-1|-|13
TGTGCCAGCAGTTACGGACAGAATCTTGAAGCTTTCTTT
CASSYGQNLEAFF
>many|TRBV4-1|TRBJ2-3|-|15
TGCGCCAGCAGCCGTAGGGCTAGTCTCACAGATACGCAGTATTTT
CASSRRASLTDTQYF